This entry concerns a single T cell receptor (beta chain). Germline V gene data show CDR1 as SNHLY and CDR2 as FYNNEI. The CDR3 length is 13 residues. V was shortened by 6 bases and J by 2 bases, with 10 bases between the two germline ends. These data come from a study of cytomegalovirus exposure and HLA in healthy donors. Primers: 60 Vbeta forward and 13 Jbeta reverse. Assay: immunoSEQ multiplex PCR; the TCRdb copy retains only in-frame clones and omits some. The table includes about 140,000 clones, about 80% detected once. The chain recombines TRBV2 with TRBJ1-1; D is unresolved. The specimen sequenced was PBMCs. This TCR was recovered from a woman in her thirties or forties in good health and CMV-seronegative. CDR3 sequence reads: CASRREVNTEAFF. The CDR3, as DNA: TGTGCCAGCAGGCGAGAGGTAAACACTGAAGCTTTCTTT.